A single sample is the source of the 16 T cell receptor beta chains below, sequenced in a study of T cell responses to AZD1222 COVID-19 vaccine. Measured with immunoSEQ multiplex PCR; TCRdb has only the in-frame clones, and not every one. This repertoire shows 150,000 or so clones, 85% to 95% found once; its top ten account for 0.9%. This specimen consisted of peripheral blood, obtained on day 0 of AZD1222 vaccination. These receptors were taken from an adult in good health.

This chain joins TRBV2 and TRBJ1-1, with D hard to call. The CDR3 covers 13 residues. Germline loops: CDR1 SNHLY, CDR2 FYNNEI. V shed 1 base and J shed 4 bases, with 7 bases lying between them. The CDR3 nucleotides are TGTGCCAGCAGTGAAGGCCCGGGCACTGAAGCTTTCTTT. It codes for CASSEGPGTEAFF.

V gene TRBV7-9 combines with J gene TRBJ1-4; the D is unclear. V lost 10 bases, J lost 0 bases, and 6 bases lay in between. Germline CDR1 and CDR2: SEHNR and FQNEAQ (reference sequence). The CDR3 contains 12 residues. The CDR3 region is CATTPTNEKLFF. Here the CDR3 DNA reads TGTGCCACCACACCAACTAATGAAAAACTGTTTTTT.

The V gene is TRBV2, the J gene TRBJ2-2; 8 bases are shared with TRBD1. The CDR3 spans 12 residues. V lost 5 bases to trimming and J lost 14 bases; unmatched junction nucleotides: 7. CDR1 and CDR2 (germline): SNHLY, FYNNEI. The CDR3: CASSPQGGLLFF. The DNA for the CDR3 is TGTGCCAGCAGTCCACAGGGGGGACTTCTGTTTTTT.

The CDR3 nucleotides read TGCGCCAGCAGCCGCAATGGGGGGGCTAGCACAGATACGCAGTATTTT. Its translation: CASSRNGGASTDTQYF. This sequence joins TRBV4-3 and TRBJ2-3; TRBD2 is a possible D gene (7 bases). CDR3 length equals 16 residues. From germline, CDR1 is LGHNA and CDR2 YSLEER. Between the trimmed V and J ends, which lost 4 bases and 0 bases, there was a span of 14 bases.

This clone was recorded once. This chain joins TRBV7-8 and TRBJ2-2; no firm D call. The CDR3 sequence is 16 residues long. Germline V CDR1 and CDR2: SGHVS, FQNEAQ. Trimming cost V 3 bases and J 7 bases, with 18 bases left between them. The CDR3 nucleotides are TGTGCCAGCAGCTTTGAGTCTTGGGAATGGGGCGGGGAGCTGTTTTTT. This encodes CASSFESWEWGGELFF. The whole variable domain, filled in from reference TRBV7-8 and TRBJ2-2, reads GAGVSQSPRYKVAKRGQDVALRCDPISGHVSLFWYQQALGQGPEFLTYFQNEAQLDKSGLPSDRFFAERPEGSVSTLKIQRTQQEDSAVYLCASSFESWEWGGELFFGEGSRLTVL.

This clone has a single count. The chain couples TRBV11-3 to TRBJ2-7; D is tentatively TRBD1 or TRBD2 (6 bases each). The ends were cut back, 0 bases at V and 7 bases at J, with 13 bases in the middle. This CDR3 is 14 amino acids long. The germline CDR1 and CDR2 sequences are SGHNT and YENEEA. The chain's CDR3 is CASSLERRGREQYF. DNA for the CDR3: TGTGCCAGCAGCTTAGAGCGGAGGGGGAGAGAGCAGTACTTC. Using reference TRBV11-3 and TRBJ2-7 for the parts outside the CDR3, the full variable domain is EAGVVQSPRYKIIEKKQPVAFWCNPISGHNTLYWYLQNLGQGPELLIRYENEEAVDDSQLPKDRFSAERLKGVDSTLKIQPAELGDSAVYLCASSLERRGREQYFGPGTRLTVT.

This chain links TRBV5-6 with TRBJ1-6; D is unclear. The CDR3 is 14 residues long. Deletions cut 0 bases from V and 5 bases from J, with 6 bases between. Germline lookup yields CDR1 SGHDT and CDR2 YYEEEE. The CDR3 is CASSLGQHNSPLHF. As DNA, the CDR3 is TGTGCCAGCAGCTTGGGGCAGCATAATTCACCCCTCCACTTT.

The V and J genes are TRBV10-3 and TRBJ2-3, with D possibly being TRBD1 (6 bases). With 11 bases removed from V and 4 bases from J, the gap between germline ends came to 16 bases. CDR3 length equals 13 residues. The germline gives CDR1 ENHRY, CDR2 SYGVKD. The CDR3 sequence is CAATGSVPDTQYF. CDR3 sequence (DNA): TGTGCCGCCACAGGGTCGGTCCCAGATACGCAGTATTTT.

The rearrangement joins TRBV6-2 or TRBV6-3 to TRBJ2-7; 8 bases agree with TRBD1. Trimming took 1 base from V and 5 from J; bases not matched to a gene: 10. Per germline, CDR1 MNHEY and CDR2 SVGEGT. This CDR3 region has 16 residues. The CDR3 DNA reads as TGTGCCAGCAGTTACTTGGGGCCGGGACAGGCGAACGAGCAGTACTTC. Translating gives CASSYLGPGQANEQYF.

The J gene is TRBJ1-2, the V gene TRBV6-5; a weak D match, TRBD1 (5 bases). CDR3 length equals 13 residues. V was shortened by 5 bases and J by 6 bases, with 13 bases between the two germline ends. Looked up from germline, CDR1 is MNHEY and CDR2 is SVGAGI. CDR3 sequence: CASSPRGPDGYTF. The CDR3 nucleotides read TGTGCCAGCAGTCCCCGGGGACCTGATGGCTACACCTTC.

The V and J genes are TRBV5-1 and TRBJ2-3; the D gene is possibly TRBD2 (5 bases). The CDR3 consists of 15 residues. Trimming removed 2 bases from V and 4 bases from J, with 14 bases in between. Germline loops: CDR1 SGHRS, CDR2 YFSETQ. Here the CDR3 reads CASSFTDSAPDTQYF. The CDR3, as DNA: TGCGCCAGCAGCTTCACGGACTCCGCACCAGATACGCAGTATTTT.

The chain is built from TRBV9 and TRBJ1-3; D uncertain. The V gene's germline CDR1 is SGDLS and CDR2 YYNGEE. With 4 bases removed from V and 3 bases from J, the gap between germline ends came to 20 bases. This CDR3 region has 17 residues. DNA for the CDR3: TGTGCCAGCAGCACACGCTACGGACCGGCGGGTGGAAACACCATATATTTT. It encodes CASSTRYGPAGGNTIYF.

V is TRBV9 and J is TRBJ2-1; a weak D match, TRBD1 (7 bases). CDR1 and CDR2 (germline): SGDLS, YYNGEE. The CDR3 covers 15 residues. V lost 0 bases, J lost 7 bases, and 14 bases lay in between. The CDR3 DNA sequence: TGTGCCAGCAGCGTAGCTCCCAGGGGGGAGAATGAGCAGTTCTTC. This codes for CASSVAPRGENEQFF.

This chain connects TRBV7-8 to TRBJ2-3; TRBD1 is a possible D gene (5 bases). V was shortened by 5 bases and J by 6 bases, with 18 bases between the two germline ends. Germline CDR1 SGHVS, CDR2 FQNEAQ. The CDR3 extends over 15 amino acids. Here the CDR3 reads CASSRDLQDTDTQYF. CDR3 nucleotide sequence: TGTGCCAGCAGCCGAGACCTTCAGGACACGGATACGCAGTATTTT.

This chain joins TRBV28 and TRBJ2-1; no firm D call. CDR1 is MDHEN, CDR2 SYDVKM, per germline. The CDR3 covers 15 residues. Trimming pared 3 bases from V and 0 bases from J, leaving 9 bases between. CDR3 protein: CASSFQASSYNEQFF. DNA of the CDR3: TGTGCCAGCAGTTTCCAGGCCAGCTCCTACAATGAGCAGTTCTTC.

This chain connects TRBV7-9 to TRBJ2-1; D gene ambiguous. V lost 5 bases and J 8 bases, leaving 7 bases between the germline ends. Germline V gene lookup returns CDR1 SEHNR and CDR2 FQNEAQ (reference sequence). This CDR3 has 11 amino acids. DNA of the CDR3: TGTGCCAGCAGCCTTTCGGATGAGCAGTTCTTC. The encoded protein is CASSLSDEQFF.